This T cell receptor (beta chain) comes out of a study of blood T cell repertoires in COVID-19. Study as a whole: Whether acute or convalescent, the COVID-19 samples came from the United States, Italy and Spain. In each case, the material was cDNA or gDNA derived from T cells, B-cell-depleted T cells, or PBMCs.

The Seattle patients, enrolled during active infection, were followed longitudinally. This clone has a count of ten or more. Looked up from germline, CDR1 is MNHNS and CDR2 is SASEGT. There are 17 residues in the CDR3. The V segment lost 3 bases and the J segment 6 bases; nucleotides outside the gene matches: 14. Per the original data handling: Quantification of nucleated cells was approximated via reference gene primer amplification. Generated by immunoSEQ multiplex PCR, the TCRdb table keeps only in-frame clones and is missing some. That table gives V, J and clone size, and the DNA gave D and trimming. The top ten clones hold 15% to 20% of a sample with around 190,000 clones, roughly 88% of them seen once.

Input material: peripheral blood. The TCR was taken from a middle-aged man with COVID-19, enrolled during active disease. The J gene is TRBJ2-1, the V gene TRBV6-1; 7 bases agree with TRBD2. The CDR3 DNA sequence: TGTGCCAGCAGTGAGGTGGTTTTGGGAGGGGAGGGCAATGAGCAGTTCTTC. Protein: CASSEVVLGGEGNEQFF.